This T cell receptor beta chain was sequenced in a study of blood T cells in healthy people across ages. Comment on this clonotype: This may be a read error, as it is one base from a much larger clone.

With a J-beta primer mix and a sample-barcoded 5' primer, a second PCR ran roughly 6 to 12 cycles. TCRdb re-called the 5' RACE reads through MiXCR, storing one row per CDR3 protein. The sample lists 1.8 million or so distinct CDR3 sequences, about 39% seen once, with about 23% in the top ten. Drawn from each donor were ten milliliters of peripheral blood. Trimming stripped 4 bases from V and 3 bases from J, with 9 bases between. Germline CDR1 and CDR2: MDHEN and SYDVKM. The CDR3 runs to 13 residues. The sequencing sample was made of blood. The sequence came from a human donor in good health. The V call is TRBV28, the J call TRBJ2-5; tentatively, D is TRBD2 (6 bases). The CDR3 protein is CASSSTREETQYF. DNA for the CDR3: TGTGCCAGCAGTTCGACTAGGGAAGAGACCCAGTACTTC.